A single sample gave rise to the 26 T cell receptor beta chains below, sequenced in a study of blood T cell repertoires in COVID-19. Generated by immunoSEQ multiplex PCR, the TCRdb table keeps only in-frame clones and is missing some. The sample carries about 300,000 clones, about 83% recorded once. The sequencing input was peripheral blood. The receptors were gathered from a woman between 50 and 59 years old with acute or convalescent COVID-19.

This chain joins TRBV5-1 and TRBJ1-6, with TRBD1 matching over 8 bases. Trimming removed 4 bases from V and 6 bases from J; junction bases left unmatched: 6. Germline assignment: CDR1 SGHRS and CDR2 YFSETQ. The CDR3 totals 15 residues. Here the CDR3 DNA reads TGCGCCAGCAGCCAGCTCGGGACAGGTAATTCACCCCTCCACTTT. The encoded protein is CASSQLGTGNSPLHF.

This clone has just one count. CDR3: CASSQKTDEAFF. In nucleotides, the CDR3 is TGTGCCAGCAGTCAAAAGACAGATGAAGCTTTCTTT. The chain has TRBV6-5 and TRBJ1-1, with D perhaps matching TRBD1 (5 bases). Germline V gene lookup returns CDR1 MNHEY and CDR2 SVGAGI. The CDR3 is made up of 12 amino acids. The V gene lost 5 bases and the J gene lost 7 bases, with 11 bases spanning the gap.

V is TRBV19 and J is TRBJ1-1; D might be TRBD1 (6 bases). The CDR3 consists of 15 residues. Per germline, CDR1 LNHDA and CDR2 SQIVND (reference sequence). Between the trimmed V and J ends, which lost 3 bases and 1 base, there was a span of 12 bases. CDR3 loop: CASSIRGSWNTEAFF. The CDR3 DNA reads TGTGCCAGTAGTATTAGGGGGAGTTGGAACACTGAAGCTTTCTTT. The variable domain in full, with the rest retrieved from reference TRBV19 and TRBJ1-1, is DGGITQSPKYLFRKEGQNVTLSCEQNLNHDAMYWYRQDPGQGLRLIYYSQIVNDFQKGDIAEGYSVSREKKESFPLTVTSAQKNPTAFYLCASSIRGSWNTEAFFGQGTRLTVV.

This clone was found a few times. This chain uses TRBV2 with TRBJ1-2; D unclear. Germline assignment: CDR1 SNHLY and CDR2 FYNNEI. The CDR3 is 14 amino acids. Trimming pared 6 bases from V and 3 bases from J, leaving 14 bases between. For the CDR3, the DNA is TGTGCCAGCAGGACCGCGGATGCATACTATGGCTACACCTTC. Amino acid sequence: CASRTADAYYGYTF.

The rearrangement uses TRBV19 and TRBJ1-1; 7 bases match TRBD1. The V segment lost 1 base and the J segment 1 base; nucleotides outside the gene matches: 3. The CDR3 is 15 amino acids. Germline-derived CDR1 and CDR2 are LNHDA and SQIVND (reference sequence). The CDR3 nucleotides are TGTGCCAGTAGTATAGGCGGGACAGAGAACACTGAAGCTTTCTTT. Translating gives CASSIGGTENTEAFF. The variable domain in full, with the rest retrieved from reference TRBV19 and TRBJ1-1, is DGGITQSPKYLFRKEGQNVTLSCEQNLNHDAMYWYRQDPGQGLRLIYYSQIVNDFQKGDIAEGYSVSREKKESFPLTVTSAQKNPTAFYLCASSIGGTENTEAFFGQGTRLTVV.

The rearrangement links TRBV3-1 (or the pseudogene TRBV3-2) to TRBJ1-2; 7 nucleotides agree with TRBD1. The CDR3 is made up of 17 amino acids. From germline, CDR1 is LGHDT and CDR2 YNNKEL (reference sequence). J was trimmed by 8 bases and V by 0 bases; bases with no gene match: 15. The CDR3 DNA reads as TGTGCCAGCAGCCAAGAGATTACAGGGGTAGTGGTACGGGGCTACACCTTC. Protein product: CASSQEITGVVVRGYTF.

The J gene is TRBJ1-2, the V gene TRBV19; D unclear. CDR3 length: 11 residues. The V end was cut by 5 bases, the J end by 5 bases, with 6 bases between. CDR1 is LNHDA and CDR2 is SQIVND in the germline V gene (reference sequence). CDR3 residues: CASSLRYGYTF. Here the CDR3 DNA reads TGTGCCAGTAGTTTGCGATATGGCTACACCTTC.

The chain has TRBV11-2 and TRBJ1-1; D is possibly TRBD1 (6 bases). Germline CDR1 SGHAT, CDR2 FQNNGV. CDR3 size: 15 residues. V gave up 4 bases and J gave up 4 bases, with 16 bases separating them. The CDR3 DNA reads as TGTGCCAGCAGCTCAGGGGACCCGCTTGTCACTGAAGCTTTCTTT. This translates into CASSSGDPLVTEAFF.

The chain has TRBV6-5 and TRBJ1-2; D not certain. The germline V gene has CDR1 MNHEY and CDR2 SVGAGI. The CDR3 consists of 13 residues. V shed 5 bases and J shed 3 bases, with 10 bases lying between them. In DNA, the CDR3 is TGTGCCAGCAGTAGGTCGGGAGACTATGGCTACACCTTC. Its protein is CASSRSGDYGYTF.

CDR3 residues: CASSPGTDFRELFF. The CDR3 region has the DNA TGTGCCAGTAGCCCCGGGACAGACTTTCGGGAGCTGTTTTTT. V usage is TRBV19 and J usage is TRBJ2-2; 7 bases match TRBD1. After removal of 6 bases from V and 9 bases from J, the junction contained 10 bases not matched to a gene. CDR1 LNHDA and CDR2 SQIVND come from the germline V gene (reference sequence). The CDR3 has 14 residues.

The V call is TRBV27, the J call TRBJ2-3, with unresolved D. From germline, CDR1 is MNHEY and CDR2 SMNVEV (reference sequence). V lost 5 bases to trimming and J lost 6 bases, with 9 bases between them. The CDR3 has 12 residues. The DNA of the CDR3 is TGTGCCAGCAGTCCGCCGGGTGATACGCAGTATTTT. Its translation: CASSPPGDTQYF.

This clone was detected a few times. At the DNA level, this CDR3 is encoded by other sequences in the same sample as well. The gene calls are TRBV7-9 and TRBJ1-4; D ambiguous. From germline, CDR1 is SEHNR and CDR2 FQNEAQ (reference sequence). CDR3 length equals 14 residues. V shed 3 bases and J shed 7 bases, with 12 bases lying between them. This CDR3 reads CASSLGGLGEKLFF. CDR3 DNA sequence: TGTGCCAGCAGCTTGGGAGGGTTGGGTGAAAAACTGTTTTTT.

The chain joins TRBV5-1 to TRBJ1-5, with 7 positions matching TRBD1. CDR1 is SGHRS and CDR2 is YFSETQ in the germline V gene. V was pared by 5 bases and J by 6 bases, with 5 bases of the junction left unmatched. The CDR3 length is 13 residues. CDR3 protein: CASRDTGVQPQHF. Here the CDR3 DNA reads TGCGCCAGCAGGGATACAGGGGTTCAGCCCCAGCATTTT.

This sequence joins TRBV3-1 (or the pseudogene TRBV3-2) and TRBJ2-5, with D hard to call. The CDR3 has 16 residues. V was clipped by 1 base and J by 2 bases, with 14 bases between them. The germline V gene has CDR1 LGHDT and CDR2 YNNKEL (reference sequence). The CDR3 spells CASSQVSELYQETQYF. The CDR3 DNA reads as TGTGCCAGCAGCCAAGTATCGGAGCTTTATCAAGAGACCCAGTACTTC.

This clone was detected once. The chain couples TRBV24-1 to TRBJ2-5; D gene ambiguous. CDR1 is KGHDR and CDR2 is SFDVKD in the germline V gene. This CDR3 has 13 amino acids. Trimming cost V 3 bases and J 1 base, with 5 bases left between them. Written as DNA, the CDR3 is TGTGCCACCAGTGATGGCTCCCAAGAGACCCAGTACTTC. Translated: CATSDGSQETQYF.

This chain connects TRBV9 to TRBJ1-2, with TRBD1 identical over 7 bases. The trim removed 0 bases at V and 6 bases at J, leaving 5 bases unmatched. This CDR3 is built from 14 residues. In germline, CDR1 is SGDLS, CDR2 YYNGEE. CDR3 nucleotide sequence: TGTGCCAGCAGCGTAGGTCCAGGGGGACATGGCTACACCTTC. As protein: CASSVGPGGHGYTF. The full variable domain, in which reference TRBV9 and TRBJ1-2 provide the parts outside the CDR3, is DSGVTQTPKHLITATGQRVTLRCSPRSGDLSVYWYQQSLDQGLQFLIQYYNGEERAKGNILERFSAQQFPDLHSELNLSSLELGDSALYFCASSVGPGGHGYTFGSGTRLTVV.

The V gene is TRBV10-2, the J gene TRBJ1-1, with 8 nucleotides matching TRBD1. The germline CDR1 and CDR2 sequences are WSHSY and SAAADI. This CDR3 spans 13 amino acids. The V segment lost 6 bases and the J segment 4 bases; nucleotides outside the gene matches: 4. The CDR3 bases are TGCGCCAGCAGGGGACAGGTCCTCACTGAAGCTTTCTTT. This encodes CASRGQVLTEAFF.

In this sample, this clone turned up once. At one end, the junction sequence differs from germline, possibly due to a read error. V gene TRBV4-1 combines with J gene TRBJ1-2; TRBD1 aligns across 10 bases. This CDR3 has 14 residues. Germline CDR1 is MGHRA and CDR2 is YSYEKL. CDR3 sequence reads: CARSRPGQGPGYTF. CDR3 in DNA: TGCGCCCGCAGCCGACCGGGACAGGGGCCCGGCTACACCTTC.

CDR3 nucleotide sequence: TGCAGCGTTGAGGGCGGGTACAATGAGCAGTTCTTC. Translated: CSVEGGYNEQFF. The V call is TRBV29-1, the J call TRBJ2-1; weak D call: TRBD2 (5 bases). The CDR3 is 12 residues long. Germline V gene lookup returns CDR1 SQVTM and CDR2 ANQGSEA. Trimming took off 3 bases at V and 4 bases at J, with 7 bases between the two ends.

The V call is TRBV5-1, the J call TRBJ2-1, with D uncertain. The length of the CDR3 is 13 residues. Germline CDR1 SGHRS, CDR2 YFSETQ. Trimming removed 2 bases from V and 12 bases from J, with 15 bases in between. For the CDR3, the DNA is TGCGCCAGCAGCTTAGCCTCACCCGGCGGGCAGTTCTTC. Encoded protein: CASSLASPGGQFF.

The rearrangement joins TRBV5-4 to TRBJ2-3; tentative D call: TRBD1 (6 bases). The CDR3 covers 16 residues. CDR1 is SGHNT, CDR2 YYREEE, per germline (reference sequence). V was shortened by 1 base and J by 0 bases, with 12 bases between the two germline ends. CDR3 in amino acids: CASSLSRGGSTDTQYF. CDR3 coding DNA: TGTGCCAGCAGCTTGTCCCGAGGGGGAAGCACAGATACGCAGTATTTT.

This chain joins TRBV2 and TRBJ1-3, with D uncertain. CDR1 is SNHLY, CDR2 FYNNEI, per germline. Between the trimmed V and J ends, which lost 6 bases and 4 bases, there was a span of 7 bases. There are 12 residues in the CDR3. The CDR3 spells CASRPQGNTIYF. CDR3 coding DNA: TGTGCCAGCAGGCCTCAGGGAAACACCATATATTTT.

This sequence joins TRBV7-9 and TRBJ1-1; D not certain. The CDR3 length is 13 residues. CDR1 and CDR2 from the germline V gene are SEHNR and FQNEAQ (reference sequence). V shed 5 bases and J shed 4 bases, with 11 bases lying between them. For the CDR3, the DNA is TGTGCCAGCAGCCCTACCGGGGTCACTGAAGCTTTCTTT. It codes for CASSPTGVTEAFF.

This chain connects TRBV7-3 to TRBJ2-1; D is uncertain. The CDR3 runs 11 residues. Germline-derived CDR1 and CDR2 are SGHTA and FQGTGA. Trimming removed 3 bases at V and 6 bases at J, with 3 bases between. In nucleotides, the CDR3 is TGTGCCAGCAGCTTCGGCAATGAGCAGTTCTTC. This encodes CASSFGNEQFF.

The chain has TRBV24-1 and TRBJ1-2, with 9 bases matching TRBD1. Germline CDR1 reads KGHDR; CDR2 reads SFDVKD. This CDR3 has 15 amino acids. V lost 4 bases to trimming and J lost 8 bases; unmatched junction nucleotides: 10. The CDR3, as DNA: TGTGCCACCAGTGACAGGGGACAGGGAGGGGACGGCTACACCTTC. Translating gives CATSDRGQGGDGYTF.

V is TRBV7-9 and J is TRBJ1-1; 10 bases map to TRBD1. J was trimmed by 3 bases and V by 5 bases; bases with no gene match: 6. This CDR3 region has 15 residues. Germline V gene data show CDR1 as SEHNR and CDR2 as FQNEAQ (reference sequence). In nucleotides, the CDR3 is TGTGCCAGCAGCCCCCGCGGGACAGGGGACACTGAAGCTTTCTTT. It yields the protein CASSPRGTGDTEAFF. The entire variable domain, with the rest obtained from reference TRBV7-9 and TRBJ1-1, is as follows: DTGVSQNPRHKITKRGQNVTFRCDPISEHNRLYWYRQTLGQGPEFLTYFQNEAQLEKSRLLSDRFSAERPKGSFSTLEIQRTEQGDSAMYLCASSPRGTGDTEAFFGQGTRLTVV.